This paragraph reports one TCR beta chain. CDR1 MNHEY and CDR2 SVGAGI come from the germline V gene. V lost 5 bases, J lost 5 bases, and 8 bases lay in between. This CDR3 is built from 12 residues. The sample originates from a study of blood T cell repertoires in COVID-19. Study context: The United States, Italy and Spain supplied acute and convalescent COVID-19 samples. PBMCs, B-cell-depleted T cells, or T cells provided the cDNA or gDNA that made up the material.

As processed by the authors: Amplified reference gene primers provided the basis for estimating nucleated cell counts. TCRdb keeps only in-frame clones here, not all; method: immunoSEQ multiplex PCR. That table gives V, J and clone size, and the DNA gave D and trimming. The table has a few thousand clones, roughly 87% seen once. Sequenced input: peripheral blood. The rearrangement joins TRBV6-5 to TRBJ2-3; perhaps TRBD1 as D (6 bases). This TCR derives from a man aged 70-80 years with active COVID-19. CDR3 in amino acids: CASSPTGDTQYF. The CDR3 DNA follows: TGTGCCAGCAGTCCGACAGGAGATACGCAGTATTTT.